This is a list of T cell receptor beta chains from one sample in a study of molecular identifiers for immune sequencing clone quantification. MiXCR, run by TCRdb on the PCR reads, gives a single entry per CDR3 protein. The sample yields about 510,000 distinct CDR3 sequences, about a quarter seen once. The sample consisted of naive CD8+ T cells from blood, with Jurkat cell RNA spiked in. The source is a human donor in good health. Some libraries in this study had Jurkat cell RNA spiked in. Both conserved end residues are part of each CDR3. D genes are given only for firm matches. Only part of the rows carry a size: once, few, many, or a class if the clone is expanded.

J gene	V gene	CDR3 length	D gene	clone size	CDR3 DNA	CDR3 protein
TRBJ1-5	TRBV23-1	16	NA	NA	TGCGCCAGCAGTCAATCGAACAAGGCAGGAAAATCAGCCCCAGCATTT	CASSQSNKAGKSAPAF
TRBJ2-3	TRBV23-1	12	NA	many	TGCGCCAGCAGACAAGGGACAGATACGCAGTATTTT	CASRQGTDTQYF
TRBJ2-1	TRBV28	18	TRBD1	NA	TGTGCCAGCAGCCTCTCAGGCTGGACAGGAAAAAATAACAATGAGCAGTTCTTC	CASSLSGWTGKNNNEQFF
TRBJ1-3	TRBV2	16	NA	NA	TGTGACAGCAGTGAGTCGGGGAAGGGAGCTGGAAACACCATATATTTT	CDSSESGKGAGNTIYF
TRBJ2-7	TRBV25-1	12	NA	many	TGTGCCAGCAGTCAGACAGCATACGAGCAGTACTTC	CASSQTAYEQYF
TRBJ2-5	TRBV27	17	NA	many	TGTGCCAGCAGCCATGGGGGGCCCTTTGGATCCCAAGAGACCCAGTACTTC	CASSHGGPFGSQETQYF
TRBJ2-3	TRBV3-1	15	NA	few	TGTGCCAGCAGCCAGCTCCAGGAGAACACAGATACGCAGTATTTT	CASSQLQENTDTQYF
TRBJ2-5	TRBV25-1	14	NA	NA	TGTGCCAGCAGTGAATTGAGGGAACCAGAGACCCAGTACTTC	CASSELREPETQYF
TRBJ1-1	TRBV9	14	NA	many	TGTGCCAGCAGCGCTGACCACTTGAGCACTGAAGCTTTCTTT	CASSADHLSTEAFF
TRBJ1-5	TRBV19	16	NA	NA	TGTGCCAGTAGTTTCACATCACAGGGTAGCAATCAGCCCCAGCATTTT	CASSFTSQGSNQPQHF
TRBJ1-1	TRBV5-6	12	NA	once	TGTGCCAGCGGTCAATGGAACACTGAAGCTTTCTTT	CASGQWNTEAFF
TRBJ2-5	TRBV9	14	NA	NA	TGTGCCACCAGCGTGGAGGGCAGCGGAAAGACCCAGTACTTC	CATSVEGSGKTQYF
TRBJ2-1	TRBV6-2/TRBV6-3	15	NA	NA	TGTGCCAGCAGTTCCGATATAATGACCTACAATGAGCAGTTCTTC	CASSSDIMTYNEQFF
TRBJ2-5	TRBV29-1	18	TRBD2	many	TGCAGCGTTGAAGATTCATGGACTAGCGGGGCGGACCAAGAGACCCAGTACTTC	CSVEDSWTSGADQETQYF
TRBJ2-2	TRBV20-1	13	NA	few	TGCAGTGCCCTGGACAGTTCCACCGGGGAGCTGTTTTTT	CSALDSSTGELFF
TRBJ2-5	TRBV6-6	16	TRBD2	NA	TGTGCCAGCCGTTACTGGGGACTACCCTTGCAAAAGACCCAGTACTTC	CASRYWGLPLQKTQYF
TRBJ2-7	TRBV6-5	15	TRBD2	many	TGTGCCAGCAGTTCACGGACTAGCGGGAGTTACGAGCAGTACTTC	CASSSRTSGSYEQYF
TRBJ1-2	TRBV7-9	17	TRBD1	NA	TGTGCCAGCAGCTTATCCCTCTCGGACAGGGGGGACTATGGCTACACCTTC	CASSLSLSDRGDYGYTF
TRBJ2-3	TRBV27	16	TRBD2	many	TGTGCCAGCAGTTTTGGAACTAGCGGGAGTGGAGATACGCAGTATTTT	CASSFGTSGSGDTQYF
TRBJ1-1	TRBV9	14	NA	many	TGTGCCAGCAGCGTAGCTGAAGGAAGGACTGAAGCTTTCTTT	CASSVAEGRTEAFF
TRBJ2-1	TRBV5-1	15	TRBD2	NA	TGCGCCAGCAGCCCGGGACTAGCGTACGGTAATGAGCAGTTCTTC	CASSPGLAYGNEQFF
TRBJ2-3	TRBV6-5	16	TRBD2	many	TGTGCCAGCAGTTACTCGCCTAGCGGGAGTACAGATACGCAGTATTTT	CASSYSPSGSTDTQYF
TRBJ2-5	TRBV5-1	15	TRBD2	NA	TGCGCCAGCAAGGAACTAGCGGGAGACTTGGAGACCCAGTACTTC	CASKELAGDLETQYF
TRBJ1-5	TRBV4-3	14	NA	NA	TGCGCCAGCAGCCAAGACGGGGGTACTCAGCCCCAGCATTTT	CASSQDGGTQPQHF
TRBJ2-1	TRBV6-5	13	TRBD2	NA	TGTGCCAGCAGTAAAACGGGAGGTAATGAGCAGTTCTTC	CASSKTGGNEQFF
TRBJ2-3	TRBV5-1	13	NA	many	TGCGCCAGCCTAGCAATCGGCACAGATACGCAGTATTTT	CASLAIGTDTQYF
TRBJ1-1	TRBV4-3	17	NA	many	TGCGCCAGCAGCCAAGATCAAGCGGAAGATATGAACACTGAAGCTTTCTTT	CASSQDQAEDMNTEAFF
TRBJ1-1	TRBV7-6	15	NA	many	TGTGCCAGCAGCTTAAATGGGGGATTGAACACTGAAGCTTTCTTT	CASSLNGGLNTEAFF
TRBJ2-5	TRBV7-9	16	TRBD1	many	TGTGCCAGCAGCGAAATGGGACAGAATCTCCAAGAGACCCAGTACTTC	CASSEMGQNLQETQYF
TRBJ2-5	TRBV7-9	12	NA	many	TGTGCCAGCAGCCCCGCGGAAGAGACCCAGTACTTC	CASSPAEETQYF
TRBJ2-3	TRBV27	17	TRBD2	NA	TGTGCCAGCAGCGTTGGGACTAGCGGTACTAGCACAGATACGCAGTATTTT	CASSVGTSGTSTDTQYF
TRBJ2-7	TRBV5-4	15	TRBD1	NA	TGTGCCAGCAGCCCCGGACAGGTGGCGTCCTACGAGCAGTACTTC	CASSPGQVASYEQYF
TRBJ2-2	TRBV4-3	17	NA	NA	TGCGCCAGCAGCCAACGGGCAGGGGTCGGATTCCCCGGGGAGCTGTTTTTT	CASSQRAGVGFPGELFF
TRBJ2-2	TRBV24-1	18	TRBD1	many	TGTGCCACCAGTGATCACCCGTCGACAGGGAAGAACACCGGGGAGCTGTTTTTT	CATSDHPSTGKNTGELFF
TRBJ1-5	TRBV19	13	NA	few	TGTGCCAGTAGTACAGGGACTACTCAGCCCCAGCATTTT	CASSTGTTQPQHF
TRBJ1-4	TRBV27	14	NA	NA	TGTGCCAGCAGTTTACAGGGCGCCGATGAAAAACTGTTTTTT	CASSLQGADEKLFF
TRBJ1-1	TRBV7-9	15	NA	many	TGTGCCAGCAGCGCCCGCACCCCCAAGAACACTGAAGCTTTCTTT	CASSARTPKNTEAFF
TRBJ1-3	TRBV7-2	17	NA	many	TGTGCCAGCAGCCCTCCTAGGGCGGGGTATTCTGGAAACACCATATATTTT	CASSPPRAGYSGNTIYF
TRBJ2-7	TRBV27	15	TRBD1	many	TGTGCCAGCGGCCCCGGGACAGGCAGTTCCTACGAGCAGTACTTC	CASGPGTGSSYEQYF
TRBJ2-7	TRBV5-4	19	TRBD1	NA	TGTGCCAGCAGCTCCACCGGGACAGGGGTTACAACAGTCTCCTACGAGCAGTACTTC	CASSSTGTGVTTVSYEQYF
TRBJ2-3	TRBV28	14	TRBD2	NA	TGTGCCAGCAGCTTAGGGACTAGCGCAGATACGCAGTATTTT	CASSLGTSADTQYF
TRBJ2-3	TRBV27	14	NA	NA	TGTGCCAGCAGTCCGTGGACTCACGGGGATACGCAGTATTTT	CASSPWTHGDTQYF
TRBJ2-1	TRBV9	13	NA	once	TGTGCCAGCAGCGCCATCACTCCTGCCGAGCAGTTCTTC	CASSAITPAEQFF
TRBJ1-4	TRBV4-3	15	NA	NA	TGCGCCAGCAGCCGCACCGTGACTCTATTCGAAAAACCGGTTTTT	CASSRTVTLFEKPVF
TRBJ2-7	TRBV7-6	14	TRBD2	few	TGTGCCAGCAGCCTAAGCGGGGGTACTTCCGAGCAGTACTTC	CASSLSGGTSEQYF
TRBJ1-1	TRBV30	14	NA	many	TGTGCCTGGAGTGCGGGGGGCGCGGCCACTGAAGCTTTCTTT	CAWSAGGAATEAFF
TRBJ2-7	TRBV30	13	NA	NA	TGTGCCTGGAGTGTGGGGGGGCAGTACGAGCAGTACTTC	CAWSVGGQYEQYF
TRBJ2-2	TRBV27	13	NA	NA	TGTGCCAGCAGTCCCGTCTACACCGGGGAGCTGTTTTTT	CASSPVYTGELFF
TRBJ2-5	TRBV7-9	15	NA	many	TGTGCCAGCAGCTCCACCGGGACTTCCAAAGAGACCCAGTACTTC	CASSSTGTSKETQYF
TRBJ2-7	TRBV4-1	12	NA	NA	TGCGCCAGCAGCCAGGGGGCCCACGAGCAGTACTTC	CASSQGAHEQYF
TRBJ2-2	TRBV6-5	17	TRBD1	many	TGTGCCAGCAGTTACTCGAGAGGACAGGGAGGTGGCGGGGAGCTGTTTTTT	CASSYSRGQGGGGELFF
TRBJ2-5	TRBV28	15	TRBD2	NA	TGTGCCAGCACCCTTGTCGGGGGAGGGGAAGAGACCCAGTACTTC	CASTLVGGGEETQYF
TRBJ2-1	TRBV9	15	TRBD2	NA	TGTGCCCGCGGGAGGCCTCGCGGGGGGCCCAATGCGCAGTTCTTC	CARGRPRGGPNAQFF
TRBJ1-5	TRBV20-1	15	NA	NA	TGCAGTGCTAGAGACAGGGAGTGGAGCAATCAGCCCCAGCATTTT	CSARDREWSNQPQHF